This T cell receptor beta chain was found in a study of blood T cells in healthy people across ages. Germline loops: CDR1 MGHRA, CDR2 YSYEKL. V was shortened by 2 bases and J by 5 bases, with 16 bases between the two germline ends. The CDR3 contains 16 residues. Primed by a sample-barcoded 5' primer and a J-beta primer mix, a second PCR proceeded for about 6 to 12 cycles. Using its own MiXCR run on the 5' RACE reads, TCRdb lists one record per CDR3 protein. This sample yields 1.5 million to 2 million distinct CDR3 sequences, of which approximately 28% are seen a single time; more than 6% belongs to the top ten. The sample holds many counts of this clonotype.

The sequence derives from a woman in her twenties or thirties in good health. Sequenced input: blood. This chain uses TRBV4-1 with TRBJ2-4; D call uncertain. Here the CDR3 reads CASSQPWIGGQNIQYF. The CDR3 nucleotides are TGCGCCAGCAGCCAACCTTGGATAGGCGGTCAAAACATTCAGTACTTC.